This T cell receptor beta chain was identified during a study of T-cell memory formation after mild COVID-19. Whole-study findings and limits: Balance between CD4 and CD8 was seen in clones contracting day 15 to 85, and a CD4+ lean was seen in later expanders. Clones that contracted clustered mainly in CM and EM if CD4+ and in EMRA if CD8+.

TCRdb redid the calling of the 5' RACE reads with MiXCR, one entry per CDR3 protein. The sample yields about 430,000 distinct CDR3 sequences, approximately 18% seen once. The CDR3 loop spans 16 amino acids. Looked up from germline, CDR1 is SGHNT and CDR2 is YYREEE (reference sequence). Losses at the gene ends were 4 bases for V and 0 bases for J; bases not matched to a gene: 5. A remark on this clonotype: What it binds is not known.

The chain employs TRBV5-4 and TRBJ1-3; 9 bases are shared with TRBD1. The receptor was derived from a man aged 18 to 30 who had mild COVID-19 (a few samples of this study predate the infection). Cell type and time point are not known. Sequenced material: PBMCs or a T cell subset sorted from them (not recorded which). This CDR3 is CASSPDRGVSGNTIYF. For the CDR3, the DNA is TGTGCCAGCAGCCCGGACAGGGGCGTCTCTGGAAACACCATATATTTT.